This T cell receptor (beta chain) came from a study of cytomegalovirus exposure and HLA in healthy donors. General observations from the study: An analysis done earlier found most TCR beta V segments productive about 90% or about 30% of the time.

Both 60 Vbeta primers and 13 Jbeta primers went into the PCR. TCRdb keeps only in-frame clones here, not all; method: immunoSEQ multiplex PCR. The data show roughly 78,000 clones, with around 60% seen just once and 5% to 6% held by the top ten. With respect to this clone: The antigen is not known.

From germline, CDR1 is MNHEY and CDR2 SVGAGI. This CDR3 contains 15 residues. Germline trimming cut 4 bases from V and 7 bases from J; bases unmatched to any gene: 11. The sequenced sample consisted of PBMCs. The receptor was isolated from a man aged 25-45 years in good health and CMV-seropositive. This chain connects TRBV6-5 to TRBJ1-1, with 8 bases that match TRBD1. DNA of the CDR3: TGTGCCAGCAGTTCACTGGACAGGGCGAGAATTGAAGCTTTCTTT. Translation: CASSSLDRARIEAFF.